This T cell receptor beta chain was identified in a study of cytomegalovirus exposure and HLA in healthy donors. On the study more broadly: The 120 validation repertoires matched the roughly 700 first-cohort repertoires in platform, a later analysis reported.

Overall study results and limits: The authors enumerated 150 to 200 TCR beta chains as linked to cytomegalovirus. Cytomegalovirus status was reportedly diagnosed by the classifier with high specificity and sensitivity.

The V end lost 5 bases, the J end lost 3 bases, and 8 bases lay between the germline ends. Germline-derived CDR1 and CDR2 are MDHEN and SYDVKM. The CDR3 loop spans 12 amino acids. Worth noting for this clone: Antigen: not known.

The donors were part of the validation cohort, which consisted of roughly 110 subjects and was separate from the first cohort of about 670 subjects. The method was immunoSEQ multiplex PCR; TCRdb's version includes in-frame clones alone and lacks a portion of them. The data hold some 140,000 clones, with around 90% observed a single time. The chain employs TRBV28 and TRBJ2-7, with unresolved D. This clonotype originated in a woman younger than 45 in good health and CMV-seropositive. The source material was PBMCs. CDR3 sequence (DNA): TGTGCCAGCAGTGTGACGGGCTACGAGCAGTACTTC. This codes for CASSVTGYEQYF.